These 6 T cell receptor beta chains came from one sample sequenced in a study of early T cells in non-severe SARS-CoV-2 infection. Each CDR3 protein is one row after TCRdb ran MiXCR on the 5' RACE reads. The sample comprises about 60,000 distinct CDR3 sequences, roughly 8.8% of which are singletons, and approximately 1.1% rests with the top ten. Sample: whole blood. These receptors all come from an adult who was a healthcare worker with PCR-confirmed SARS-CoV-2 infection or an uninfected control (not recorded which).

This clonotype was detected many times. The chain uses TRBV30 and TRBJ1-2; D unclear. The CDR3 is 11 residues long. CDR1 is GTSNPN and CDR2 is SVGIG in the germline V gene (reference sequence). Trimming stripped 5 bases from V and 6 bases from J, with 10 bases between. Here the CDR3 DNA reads TGTGCCTGGGGGCGGACCAATGGCTACACCTTC. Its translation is CAWGRTNGYTF.

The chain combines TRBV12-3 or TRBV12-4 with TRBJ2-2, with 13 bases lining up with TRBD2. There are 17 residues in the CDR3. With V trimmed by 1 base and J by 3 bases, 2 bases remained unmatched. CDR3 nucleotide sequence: TGTGCCAGCAGTTTAGGGACTAGCGGGGGAGACACCGGGGAGCTGTTTTTT. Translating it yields CASSLGTSGGDTGELFF.

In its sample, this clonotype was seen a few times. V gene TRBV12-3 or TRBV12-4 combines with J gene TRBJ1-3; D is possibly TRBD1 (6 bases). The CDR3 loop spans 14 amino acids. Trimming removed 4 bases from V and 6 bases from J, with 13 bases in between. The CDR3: CASSSRGAENTIYF. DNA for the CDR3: TGTGCCAGCAGTTCCCGGGGGGCTGAAAACACCATATATTTT.

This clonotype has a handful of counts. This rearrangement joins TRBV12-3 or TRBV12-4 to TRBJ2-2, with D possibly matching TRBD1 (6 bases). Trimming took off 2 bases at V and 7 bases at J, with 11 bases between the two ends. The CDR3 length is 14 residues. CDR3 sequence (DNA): TGTGCCAGCAGTTTAAGGGGGTATGGCGGGGAGCTGTTTTTT. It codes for CASSLRGYGGELFF.

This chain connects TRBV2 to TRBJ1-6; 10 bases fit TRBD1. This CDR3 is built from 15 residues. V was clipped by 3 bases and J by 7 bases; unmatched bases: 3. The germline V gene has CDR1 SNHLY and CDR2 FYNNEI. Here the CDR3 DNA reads TGTGCCAGCAGTGAGGACAGGGGGGTAAATTCACCCCTCCACTTT. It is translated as CASSEDRGVNSPLHF.

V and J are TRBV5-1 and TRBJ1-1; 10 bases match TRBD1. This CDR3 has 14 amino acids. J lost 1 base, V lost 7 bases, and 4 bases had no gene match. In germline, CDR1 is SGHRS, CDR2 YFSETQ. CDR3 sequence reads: CASHGTGANTEAFF. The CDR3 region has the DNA TGCGCCAGCCACGGGACAGGGGCGAACACTGAAGCTTTCTTT.